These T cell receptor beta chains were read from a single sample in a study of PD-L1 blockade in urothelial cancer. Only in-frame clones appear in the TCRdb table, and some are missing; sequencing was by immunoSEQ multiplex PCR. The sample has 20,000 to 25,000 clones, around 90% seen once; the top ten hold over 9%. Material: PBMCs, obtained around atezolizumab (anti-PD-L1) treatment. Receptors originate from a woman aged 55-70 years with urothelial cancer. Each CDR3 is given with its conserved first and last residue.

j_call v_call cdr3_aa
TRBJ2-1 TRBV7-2 CASSLSYNEQFF
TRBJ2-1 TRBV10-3 CAISGGQASSYNEQFF
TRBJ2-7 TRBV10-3 CAIRGSASYEQYF
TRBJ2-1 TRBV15 CATSRVPGVNEQFF
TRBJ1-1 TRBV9 CASSVTGVMNTEAFF
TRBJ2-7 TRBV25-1 CASSAPGESHEQYF
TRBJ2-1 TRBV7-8 CASSLATSGIYNEQFF
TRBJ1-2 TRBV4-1 CASSPEPRPGGYGYTF
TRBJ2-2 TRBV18 CASSSEMGTGELFF
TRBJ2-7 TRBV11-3 CASSLGLAGEQYF
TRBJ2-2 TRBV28 CALEAEANTGELFF
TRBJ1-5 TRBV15 CATGLFPHQGEGNQPQHF
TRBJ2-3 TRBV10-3 CAIGPGGSTDTQYF
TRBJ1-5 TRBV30 CAWSVGQSEEPQHF
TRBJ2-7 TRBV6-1 CASSGTGTYEQYF
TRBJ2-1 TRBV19 CASSIGGNNEQFF
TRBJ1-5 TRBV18 CASSPQAGQPQHF
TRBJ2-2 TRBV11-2 CASSPILSTGELFF
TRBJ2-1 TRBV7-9 CASSSPLLDNEQFF
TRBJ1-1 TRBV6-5 CASSPLGGGGTEAFF
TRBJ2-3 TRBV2 CVSADFLTDTQYF